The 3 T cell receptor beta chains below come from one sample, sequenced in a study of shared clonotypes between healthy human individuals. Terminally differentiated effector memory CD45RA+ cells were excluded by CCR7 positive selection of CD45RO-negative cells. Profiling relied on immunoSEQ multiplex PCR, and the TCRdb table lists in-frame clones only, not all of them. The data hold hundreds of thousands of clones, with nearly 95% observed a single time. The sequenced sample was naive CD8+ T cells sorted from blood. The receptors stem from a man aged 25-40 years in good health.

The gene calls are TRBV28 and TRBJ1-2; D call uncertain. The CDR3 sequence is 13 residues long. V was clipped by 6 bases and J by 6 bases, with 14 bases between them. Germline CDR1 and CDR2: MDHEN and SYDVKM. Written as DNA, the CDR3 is TGTGCCAGCAGCGTCGGGGAGAATGATGGCTACACCTTC. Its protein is CASSVGENDGYTF.

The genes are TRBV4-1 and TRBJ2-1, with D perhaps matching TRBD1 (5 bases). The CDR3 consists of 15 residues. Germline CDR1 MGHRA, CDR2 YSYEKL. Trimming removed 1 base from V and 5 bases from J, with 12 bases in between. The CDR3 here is CASSQVRVGNNEQFF. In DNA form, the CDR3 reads TGCGCCAGCAGCCAAGTCAGGGTTGGGAACAATGAGCAGTTCTTC.

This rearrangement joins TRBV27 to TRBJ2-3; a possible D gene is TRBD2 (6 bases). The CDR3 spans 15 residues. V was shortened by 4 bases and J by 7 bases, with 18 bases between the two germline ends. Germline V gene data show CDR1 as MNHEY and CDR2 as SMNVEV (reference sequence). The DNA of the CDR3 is TGTGCCAGCAGTTCGGTGGCCGGGGGAAGGAATACGCAGTATTTT. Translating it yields CASSSVAGGRNTQYF.